These 12 T cell receptor beta chains originate from one sample sequenced in a study of blood T cell repertoires in COVID-19. Here immunoSEQ multiplex PCR was the method, and the copy in TCRdb shows in-frame clones only, minus some. The table lists under 200,000 clones, 80% to 90% of them singletons. The sample comprised peripheral blood. All receptors derive from a man in his 60s with acute or convalescent COVID-19.

The chain has TRBV29-1 and TRBJ2-1; D may be TRBD2 (6 bases). CDR3 length equals 17 residues. Germline CDR1 and CDR2: SQVTM and ANQGSEA. With 2 bases removed from V and 3 bases from J, the gap between germline ends came to 20 bases. The CDR3 loop reads CSVEFHSGGRSYNEQFF. CDR3 nucleotides: TGCAGCGTTGAATTCCATAGCGGAGGCCGCAGCTACAATGAGCAGTTCTTC.

The chain employs TRBV10-3 and TRBJ1-2; D gene uncertain. Germline-derived CDR1 and CDR2 are ENHRY and SYGVKD. This CDR3 is 15 amino acids long. The V and J ends lost 3 bases and 8 bases respectively, with 19 bases between them. The CDR3 coding sequence is TGTGCCATCAGTGACTCTAACCGGGAGCGAGGGGGCTACACCTTC. Amino acid sequence: CAISDSNRERGGYTF.

The chain couples TRBV5-1 to TRBJ1-1; no reliable D call. The CDR3 length is 13 residues. The germline CDR1 and CDR2 sequences are SGHRS and YFSETQ. Trimming shortened V by 6 bases and J by 1 base, and 10 bases separated the two germline ends. CDR3 loop: CASTLSGNTEAFF. The CDR3 region has the DNA TGCGCCAGCACCCTATCAGGGAACACTGAAGCTTTCTTT.

V usage is TRBV5-4 and J usage is TRBJ2-2; TRBD1 is a possible D gene (5 bases). Germline lookup yields CDR1 SGHNT and CDR2 YYREEE (reference sequence). The CDR3 has 16 amino acids. V lost 4 bases, J lost 6 bases, and 19 bases lay in between. The CDR3 here is CASSLGQGIVAGELFF. As DNA, the CDR3 is TGTGCCAGCAGCCTGGGCCAGGGAATAGTTGCCGGGGAGCTGTTTTTT.

V is TRBV19 and J is TRBJ2-1; 7 nucleotides align to TRBD1. The V segment lost 5 bases and the J segment 4 bases; nucleotides outside the gene matches: 5. The CDR3 covers 14 residues. Germline V gene data show CDR1 as LNHDA and CDR2 as SQIVND (reference sequence). This chain's CDR3 is CASSQGDRYNEQFF. The CDR3 coding sequence is TGTGCCAGTAGTCAGGGGGACAGATACAATGAGCAGTTCTTC. Full variable domain (outside the CDR3, taken from reference TRBV19 and TRBJ2-1): DGGITQSPKYLFRKEGQNVTLSCEQNLNHDAMYWYRQDPGQGLRLIYYSQIVNDFQKGDIAEGYSVSREKKESFPLTVTSAQKNPTAFYLCASSQGDRYNEQFFGPGTRLTVL.

V is TRBV9 and J is TRBJ1-6; 11 positions match TRBD1. J lost 9 bases, V lost 4 bases, and 6 bases had no gene match. The CDR3 consists of 15 residues. The germline CDR1 and CDR2 sequences are SGDLS and YYNGEE. The DNA for the CDR3 is TGTGCCAGCAGCCTCTCCGGACAGGGGGCTTCACCCCTCCACTTT. This gives the protein CASSLSGQGASPLHF.

This clone was counted only a few times. The rearrangement links TRBV29-1 to TRBJ1-1; unclear D gene. CDR1 is SQVTM, CDR2 ANQGSEA, per germline. V shed 3 bases and J shed 5 bases, with 16 bases lying between them. CDR3 length: 14 amino acids. The CDR3: CSVERELGATEAFF. Here the CDR3 DNA reads TGCAGCGTTGAGCGGGAGCTGGGTGCGACTGAAGCTTTCTTT.

The chain carries TRBV21-1 and TRBJ1-2; the table's D call of TRBD1 was not tested on the DNA. TRBV21-1 is a known pseudogene. The CDR3 sequence is 10 residues long. CDR3 protein: CASSKAGHTF. In nucleotides, the CDR3 is TGTGCCAGCAGCAAAGCGGGGCACACCTTC.

This clone has just one count. The J gene is TRBJ1-5, the V gene TRBV30; D is undetermined. Germline V gene lookup returns CDR1 GTSNPN and CDR2 SVGIG (reference sequence). V gave up 5 bases and J gave up 5 bases, with 19 bases separating them. The CDR3 is made up of 15 amino acids. CDR3 loop: CAWSPGGQRYQPQHF. CDR3 coding DNA: TGTGCCTGGTCCCCCGGTGGGCAGCGGTATCAGCCCCAGCATTTT.

J is TRBJ2-3 and V is TRBV4-1; the match to TRBD1 covers 7 bases. Looked up from germline, CDR1 is MGHRA and CDR2 is YSYEKL. The V gene end was trimmed by 5 bases and the J gene end by 5 bases; junction bases not matched to a gene: 4. This CDR3 is built from 13 residues. The CDR3 sequence: CASSYPGGDTQYF. In DNA, the CDR3 is TGCGCCAGCAGCTACCCAGGGGGAGATACGCAGTATTTT.

This clone came up once. The V call is TRBV3-1 (or the pseudogene TRBV3-2), the J call TRBJ2-1; TRBD2 matches 13 bases. The CDR3 loop spans 13 amino acids. The V segment lost 11 bases and the J segment 8 bases; nucleotides outside the gene matches: 6. The germline gives CDR1 LGHDT, CDR2 YNNKEL (reference sequence). The CDR3 bases are TGTGCCGCTGCAGGACTAGCGGGAGATGAGCAGTTCTTC. It is translated as CAAAGLAGDEQFF.

This CDR3 reads CASSRTSGNEKLFF. CDR3 in DNA: TGCGCCAGCAGCAGGACAAGCGGGAATGAAAAACTGTTTTTT. The V and J genes are TRBV5-1 and TRBJ1-4; D is possibly TRBD1 (5 bases). Germline lookup yields CDR1 SGHRS and CDR2 YFSETQ. CDR3 size: 14 residues. V was shortened by 4 bases and J by 5 bases, with 12 bases between the two germline ends.